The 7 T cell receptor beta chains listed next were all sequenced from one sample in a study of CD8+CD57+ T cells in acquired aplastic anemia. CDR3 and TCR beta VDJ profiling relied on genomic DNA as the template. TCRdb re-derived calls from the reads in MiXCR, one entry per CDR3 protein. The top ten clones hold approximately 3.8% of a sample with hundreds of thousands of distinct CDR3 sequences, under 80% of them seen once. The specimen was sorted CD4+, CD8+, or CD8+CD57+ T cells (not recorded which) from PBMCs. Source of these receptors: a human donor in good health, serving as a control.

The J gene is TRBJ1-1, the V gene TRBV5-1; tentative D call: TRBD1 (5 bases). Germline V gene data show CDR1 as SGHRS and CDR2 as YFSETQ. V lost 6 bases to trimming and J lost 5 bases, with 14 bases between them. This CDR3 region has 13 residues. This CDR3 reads CASKGLEGTEAFF. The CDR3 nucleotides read TGCGCCAGCAAAGGTCTCGAGGGGACTGAAGCTTTCTTT.

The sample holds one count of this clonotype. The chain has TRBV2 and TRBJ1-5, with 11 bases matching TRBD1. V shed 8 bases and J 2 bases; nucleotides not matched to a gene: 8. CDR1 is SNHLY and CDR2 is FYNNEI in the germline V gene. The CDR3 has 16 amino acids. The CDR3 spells CASSSDRGLGNQPQHF. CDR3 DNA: TGTGCCAGCTCATCGGACAGGGGGCTTGGCAATCAGCCCCAGCATTTT.

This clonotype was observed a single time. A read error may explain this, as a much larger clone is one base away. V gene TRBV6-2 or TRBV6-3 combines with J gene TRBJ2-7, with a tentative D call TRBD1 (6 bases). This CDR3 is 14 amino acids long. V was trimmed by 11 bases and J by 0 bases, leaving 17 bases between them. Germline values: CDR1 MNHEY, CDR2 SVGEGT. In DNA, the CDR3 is TGTGCCGCCAAACGGGACATCCACTCCTACGAGCAGTACTTC. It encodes CAAKRDIHSYEQYF.

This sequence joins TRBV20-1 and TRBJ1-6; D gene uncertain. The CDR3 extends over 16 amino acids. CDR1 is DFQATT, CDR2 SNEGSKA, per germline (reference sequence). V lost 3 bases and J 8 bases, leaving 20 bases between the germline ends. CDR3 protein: CSASAPNPERDSPLHF. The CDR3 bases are TGCAGTGCTAGTGCCCCAAACCCGGAGAGAGATTCACCCCTCCACTTT.

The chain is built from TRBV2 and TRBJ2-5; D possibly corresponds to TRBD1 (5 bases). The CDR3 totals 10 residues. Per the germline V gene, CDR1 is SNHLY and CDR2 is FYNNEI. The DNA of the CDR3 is TGTGCAATGGGGCGAGAGACCCAGTACTTC. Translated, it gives CAMGRETQYF. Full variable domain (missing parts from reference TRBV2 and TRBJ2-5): EPEVTQTPSHQVTQMGQEVILRCVPISNHLYFYWYRQILGQKVEFLVSFYNNEISEKSEIFDDQFSVERPDGSNFTLKIRSTKLEDSAMYFCAMGRETQYFGPGTRLLVL.

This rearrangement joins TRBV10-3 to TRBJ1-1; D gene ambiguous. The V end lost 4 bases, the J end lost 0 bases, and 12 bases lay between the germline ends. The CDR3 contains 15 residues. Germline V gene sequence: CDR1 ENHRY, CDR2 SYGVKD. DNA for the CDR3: TGTGCCATCAGTGCCTCCGGTAGGATGAACACTGAAGCTTTCTTT. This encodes CAISASGRMNTEAFF.

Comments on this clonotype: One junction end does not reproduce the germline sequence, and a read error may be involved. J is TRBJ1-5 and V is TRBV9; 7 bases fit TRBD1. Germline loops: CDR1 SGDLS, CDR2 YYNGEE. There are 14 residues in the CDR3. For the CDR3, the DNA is TGTGCCAGCAGCTCCCAGGGGGGGGGTCAGCCCCGGCATTTC. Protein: CASSSQGGGQPRHF.